This is a list of T cell receptor beta chains from one sample in a study of control samples from healthy donors and cancer patients. Repertoires were generated with immunoSEQ multiplex PCR, while TCRdb's copy carries only in-frame clones and drops some. Of tens of thousands of clones listed, 85% were seen once; the top ten hold roughly 40%. Sequenced: PBMCs. Receptor source: a man aged 60 to 75 with head and neck cancer. Each CDR3 is given with its conserved first and last residue.

V: TRBV7-8
CDR3: CASSRGQGYQPQHF

V: TRBV10-3
CDR3: CAISESQDREQFF

V: TRBV19
CDR3: CASETSTGIGGYTF

V: TRBV27
CDR3: CASSLKKPHGGKVKVTQYF

V: TRBV7-2
CDR3: CASSFGASTDTQYF

V: TRBV19
CDR3: CASTVAGGSLGDTQYF

V: TRBV5-1
CDR3: CASSLENPNTGELFF

V: TRBV6-5
CDR3: CASGALARGEETQYF

V: TRBV21-1
CDR3: CASSRLAGPAYNEQFF

V: TRBV29-1
CDR3: CSVPQGTGWDTEAFF

V: TRBV5-4
CDR3: CASSAGLAGGGNEQFF

V: TRBV3-1/TRBV3-2
CDR3: CASSISAGQGNQPQHF

V: TRBV29-1
CDR3: CSVEGMGQNTEAFF

V: TRBV19
CDR3: CASSTGLHNSPLHF

V: TRBV18
CDR3: CASSPGPPPGGELFF

V: TRBV6-2/TRBV6-3
CDR3: CASSTISGANVLTF

V: TRBV30
CDR3: CAWSGQGGGLNEQFF

V: TRBV19
CDR3: CASDRYPNQVTGELFF

V: TRBV6-6
CDR3: CATCEAGNFEQFF

V: TRBV3-1/TRBV3-2
CDR3: CASSPTSGPGAEQYF

V: TRBV6-6
CDR3: CASSGKSTDTQYF

V: TRBV6-5
CDR3: CASVDPNRGNEKLFF

V: TRBV9
CDR3: CASSPRLAASSYNEQFF

V: TRBV28
CDR3: CASSPGHLSYGYTF

V: TRBV7-9
CDR3: CASSFQGNQPQHF

V: TRBV10-3
CDR3: CAIGAGGSPGANVLTF

V: TRBV9
CDR3: CASSVEGEGLNTEAFF

V: TRBV5-4
CDR3: CASSLGQGAGVVTDTQYF

V: TRBV5-1
CDR3: CASSSQANTEAFF

V: TRBV29-1
CDR3: CSVDRPSGYNEQFF

V: TRBV2
CDR3: CASRQDSNQPQHF

V: TRBV4-1
CDR3: CASSQDFKSTGGVNEKLFF

V: TRBV4-1
CDR3: CASSQETAYTEAFF

V: TRBV19
CDR3: CASSRTAPGLAGVADTQYF

V: TRBV13
CDR3: CASSLSSSGNTIYF

V: TRBV28
CDR3: CASSSPPTDRDGYTF

V: TRBV19
CDR3: CASTDRNYGYTF

V: TRBV3-1/TRBV3-2
CDR3: CASSQVGGNTIYF

V: TRBV19
CDR3: CASRGGRGWTEAFF

V: TRBV30
CDR3: CAWKSPGQGLFF

V: TRBV28
CDR3: CASSGQGAPKNIQYF

V: TRBV5-1
CDR3: CASSLGPTTGFTEAFF

V: TRBV2
CDR3: CASSEMEGHSGNTIYF

V: TRBV11-2
CDR3: CASGDRAQGNTIYF

V: TRBV11-2
CDR3: CASSLGPGNYGYTF

V: TRBV2
CDR3: CASGRDFAGELFF

V: TRBV2
CDR3: CASRALAGGGNEQFF

V: TRBV5-8
CDR3: CASSFTTSGGPGELFF

V: TRBV4-1
CDR3: CASSHFVRDRGKDYGYTF

V: TRBV3-1/TRBV3-2
CDR3: CASSQRPNTEAFF

V: TRBV5-5
CDR3: CASSALVGGSSNQPQHF

V: TRBV6-2/TRBV6-3
CDR3: CASSNPYTGELFF

V: TRBV10-3
CDR3: CAISDGGLSGNTIYF